Listed here is a single TCR beta chain. What it binds is unknown. This CDR3 is 17 amino acids long. Germline CDR1 KGHSH, CDR2 LQKENI. The trim removed 2 bases at V and 6 bases at J, leaving 14 bases unmatched. With ipilimumab providing CTLA-4 blockade, focal radiation was administered to patients who had chemo-refractory metastatic non-small-cell lung cancer. The protocol was immunoSEQ multiplex PCR, while the TCRdb copy is restricted to in-frame clones and leaves out a portion. Here the sample spans around 70,000 clones, approximately 82% being singletons. The entry originates in a study of radiotherapy plus CTLA-4 blockade in lung cancer. The study's findings and limits: Peripheral blood showed expansion of tumor-derived TCR clones after radiotherapy and ipilimumab.

The rearrangement joins TRBV18 to TRBJ2-3; 7 nucleotides line up with TRBD2. This sample comprised peripheral blood, obtained from a patient treated with radiotherapy plus ipilimumab. The receptor comes from a human donor with non-small cell lung cancer who had a partial response to radiotherapy plus ipilimumab. DNA of the CDR3: TGTGCCAGCTCACCATACCTAGGCGGGAGAATGGAGGATACGCAGTATTTT. Translated: CASSPYLGGRMEDTQYF.